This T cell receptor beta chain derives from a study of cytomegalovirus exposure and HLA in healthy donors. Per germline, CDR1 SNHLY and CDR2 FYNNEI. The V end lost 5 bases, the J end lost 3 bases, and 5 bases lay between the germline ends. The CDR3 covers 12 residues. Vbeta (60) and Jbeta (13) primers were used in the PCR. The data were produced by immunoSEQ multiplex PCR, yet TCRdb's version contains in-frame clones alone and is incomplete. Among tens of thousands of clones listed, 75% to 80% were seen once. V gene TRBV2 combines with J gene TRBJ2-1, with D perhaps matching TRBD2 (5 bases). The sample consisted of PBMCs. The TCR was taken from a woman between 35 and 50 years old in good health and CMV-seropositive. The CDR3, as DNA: TGTGCCAGCAGTCGGGACTACAATGAGCAGTTCTTC. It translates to CASSRDYNEQFF.